The subject of this entry is one TCR beta chain. The target antigen is unknown. Purity of each sorted population was above 95%. Every isolated RNA sample was fully reverse transcribed, so sequencing captured expressed TCRB transcripts. The assay was immunoSEQ multiplex PCR, and TCRdb's table has in-frame clones only and misses some. The table records tens of thousands of clones, 30% to 40% of them present only once. The data are from a study of beta chain features in type 1 diabetes. The study's findings and limits: Using cDNA template may skew counts toward highly expressing activated cells.

The CDR3 is 16 amino acids. CDR1 and CDR2 (germline): SGDLS, YYNGEE. V was shortened by 3 bases and J by 1 base, with 16 bases between the two germline ends. The sample consisted of stem cell memory CD4+ T cells from blood. The receptor's source is a young woman in good health. The chain carries TRBV9 and TRBJ1-1; a weak D match, TRBD1 (5 bases). Written as DNA, the CDR3 is TGTGCCAGCAGCGCGGGGGGGACCGCGGAGAACACTGAAGCTTTCTTT. This codes for CASSAGGTAENTEAFF.